These T cell receptor beta chains were read from a single sample in a study of cytomegalovirus exposure and HLA in healthy donors. Sequencing used immunoSEQ multiplex PCR; TCRdb keeps in-frame clones, though not all of them. The data show 150,000 to 200,000 clones, with 70% to 85% seen just once and 6.4% held by the top ten. What was sequenced was PBMCs. The receptors shown here come from a man aged 50-59 years in good health and CMV-seropositive. The CDR3 runs from the conserved cysteine through the conserved F or W. A D gene is named only where the DNA matches it firmly. Size tells how often a clone was seen (once, few, many) or the class of an expanded clone, and some rows leave it out.

v_call: TRBV6-6
d_call: TRBD1
clone_size: .
j_call: TRBJ2-1
cdr3_nt: TGTGCCAGCAGTTACGGACAGGGAATCAATGAGCAGTTCTTC
cdr3_aa: CASSYGQGINEQFF

v_call: TRBV30
d_call: TRBD1
clone_size: .
j_call: TRBJ1-1
cdr3_nt: TGTGCCTGGGGGGACAGGGGGACCGAAGCTTTCTTT
cdr3_aa: CAWGDRGTEAFF

v_call: TRBV11-3
d_call: .
clone_size: .
j_call: TRBJ2-2
cdr3_nt: TGTGCCAGCAGCATCAGGAACACCGGGGAGCTGTTTTTT
cdr3_aa: CASSIRNTGELFF

v_call: TRBV7-9
d_call: TRBD1
clone_size: .
j_call: TRBJ2-3
cdr3_nt: TGTGCCAGCAGCTCAGGCGACAGGGTTGGCACAGATACGCAGTATTTT
cdr3_aa: CASSSGDRVGTDTQYF

v_call: TRBV6-1
d_call: TRBD1
clone_size: .
j_call: TRBJ2-7
cdr3_nt: TGTGCCAGCATACCGGGGACAGCCTCCTACGAGCAGTACTTC
cdr3_aa: CASIPGTASYEQYF

v_call: TRBV6-1
d_call: .
clone_size: once
j_call: TRBJ2-7
cdr3_nt: TGTGCCAGCAGTGAACAGGGAACCTCCTACGAGCAGTACTTC
cdr3_aa: CASSEQGTSYEQYF

v_call: TRBV12-5
d_call: TRBD2
clone_size: .
j_call: TRBJ2-1
cdr3_nt: TGTGCTAGTGGTTTGGGACTAGCGGGGGGCAATGAGCAGTTCTTC
cdr3_aa: CASGLGLAGGNEQFF

v_call: TRBV19
d_call: TRBD1
clone_size: .
j_call: TRBJ1-4
cdr3_nt: TGTGCCAGTAGGCCACGGGACAGGGATTACGAAAAACTGTTTTTT
cdr3_aa: CASRPRDRDYEKLFF

v_call: TRBV9
d_call: TRBD1
clone_size: .
j_call: TRBJ1-3
cdr3_nt: TGTGCCAGCAGCGAGGGACAGTCCTCTGGAAACACCATATATTTT
cdr3_aa: CASSEGQSSGNTIYF

v_call: TRBV2
d_call: .
clone_size: .
j_call: TRBJ1-5
cdr3_nt: TGTGCCAGCAGTGAACGGCAGGGCAATCAGCCCCAGCATTTT
cdr3_aa: CASSERQGNQPQHF

v_call: TRBV27
d_call: .
clone_size: .
j_call: TRBJ2-5
cdr3_nt: TGTGCCAGCAGTTCCCACCAGGGCCAAGAGACCCAGTACTTC
cdr3_aa: CASSSHQGQETQYF

v_call: TRBV19
d_call: .
clone_size: .
j_call: TRBJ1-2
cdr3_nt: TGTGCCAGTAGTATTGGACTAGGGAATAATGGCTACACCTTC
cdr3_aa: CASSIGLGNNGYTF

v_call: TRBV5-1
d_call: TRBD2
clone_size: .
j_call: TRBJ2-1
cdr3_nt: TGCGCCAGCAGCCTTCGGACTAGCGGGGGGGCCTACAATGAGCAGTTCTTC
cdr3_aa: CASSLRTSGGAYNEQFF

v_call: TRBV7-8
d_call: .
clone_size: .
j_call: TRBJ2-4
cdr3_nt: TGTGCCAGCAGCCAACGGTGGTTTTTGGACAGTCAGTACTTC
cdr3_aa: CASSQRWFLDSQYF

v_call: TRBV13
d_call: .
clone_size: .
j_call: TRBJ2-1
cdr3_nt: TGTGCCAGCAGCTTAGGCCTAGATTTTGGGGGGAACAATGAGCAGTTCTTC
cdr3_aa: CASSLGLDFGGNNEQFF

v_call: TRBV18
d_call: .
clone_size: .
j_call: TRBJ2-7
cdr3_nt: TGTGCCAGCTCGAGTGTTCGGCAGGGGAATTACGAGCAGTACTTC
cdr3_aa: CASSSVRQGNYEQYF

v_call: TRBV6-5
d_call: .
clone_size: .
j_call: TRBJ2-6
cdr3_nt: TGTGCCAGCAGTTACTCGAGTAGCTCTGGGGCCAACGTCCTGACTTTC
cdr3_aa: CASSYSSSSGANVLTF

v_call: TRBV4-2
d_call: .
clone_size: .
j_call: TRBJ1-4
cdr3_nt: TGTGCCAGCAGCCAAGCTACAAACAGAAAATTGCTGTTTTTT
cdr3_aa: CASSQATNRKLLFF

v_call: TRBV9
d_call: TRBD1
clone_size: once
j_call: TRBJ1-3
cdr3_nt: TGTGCCAGCAGCGTAGGTGGAGGACAGGGGACACTCTCTGGAAACACCATATATTTT
cdr3_aa: CASSVGGGQGTLSGNTIYF

v_call: TRBV5-4
d_call: TRBD2
clone_size: .
j_call: TRBJ2-1
cdr3_nt: TGTGCCAGCAGCTTGGCAGGTAGCGGGGCGGCGGCGGGGTACAATGAGCAGTTCTTC
cdr3_aa: CASSLAGSGAAAGYNEQFF